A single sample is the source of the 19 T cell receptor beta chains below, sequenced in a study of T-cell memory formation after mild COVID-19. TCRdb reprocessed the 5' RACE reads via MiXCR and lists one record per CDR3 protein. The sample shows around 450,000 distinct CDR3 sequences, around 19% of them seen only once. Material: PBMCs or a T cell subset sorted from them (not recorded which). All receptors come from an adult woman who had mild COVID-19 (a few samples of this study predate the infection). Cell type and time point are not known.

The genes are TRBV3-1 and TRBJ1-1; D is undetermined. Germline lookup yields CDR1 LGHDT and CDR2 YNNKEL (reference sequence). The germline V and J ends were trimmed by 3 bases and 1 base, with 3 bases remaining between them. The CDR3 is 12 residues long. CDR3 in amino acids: CASSQKNTEAFF. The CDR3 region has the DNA TGTGCCAGCAGCCAGAAGAACACTGAAGCTTTCTTT. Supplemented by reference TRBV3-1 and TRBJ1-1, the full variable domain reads DTAVSQTPKYLVTQMGNDKSIKCEQNLGHDTMYWYKQDSKKFLKIMFSYNNKELIINETVPNRFSPKSPDKAHLNLHINSLELGDSAVYFCASSQKNTEAFFGQGTRLTVV.

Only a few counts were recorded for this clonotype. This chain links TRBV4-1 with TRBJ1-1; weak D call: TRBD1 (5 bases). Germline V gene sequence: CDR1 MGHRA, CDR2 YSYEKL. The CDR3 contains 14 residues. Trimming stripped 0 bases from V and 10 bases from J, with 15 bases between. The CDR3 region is CASSQDGGRGAAFF. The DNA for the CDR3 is TGCGCCAGCAGCCAAGACGGCGGTCGAGGGGCAGCTTTCTTT.

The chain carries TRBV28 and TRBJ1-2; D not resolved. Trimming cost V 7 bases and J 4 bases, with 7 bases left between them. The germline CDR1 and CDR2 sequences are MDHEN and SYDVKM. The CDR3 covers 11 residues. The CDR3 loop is CASMSTYGYTF. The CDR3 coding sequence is TGTGCCAGCATGAGTACCTATGGCTACACCTTC.

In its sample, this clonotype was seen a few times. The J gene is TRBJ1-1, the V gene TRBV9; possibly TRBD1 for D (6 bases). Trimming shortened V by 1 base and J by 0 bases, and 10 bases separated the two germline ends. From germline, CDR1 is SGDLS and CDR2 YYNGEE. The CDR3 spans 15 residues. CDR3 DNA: TGTGCCAGCAGCGTACAGGACAGCCTGAACACTGAAGCTTTCTTT. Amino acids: CASSVQDSLNTEAFF.

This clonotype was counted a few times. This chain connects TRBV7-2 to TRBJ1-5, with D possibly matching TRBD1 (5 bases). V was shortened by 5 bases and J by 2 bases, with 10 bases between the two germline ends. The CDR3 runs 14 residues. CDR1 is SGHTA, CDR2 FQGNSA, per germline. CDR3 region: CASSLGPGNQPQHF. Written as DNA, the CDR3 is TGTGCCAGCAGCCTGGGACCGGGCAATCAGCCCCAGCATTTT.

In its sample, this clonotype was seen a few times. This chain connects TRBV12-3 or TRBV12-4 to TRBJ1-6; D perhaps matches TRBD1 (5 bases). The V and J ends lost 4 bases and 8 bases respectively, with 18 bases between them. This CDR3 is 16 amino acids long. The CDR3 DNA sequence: TGTGCCAGCAGTTCGACCGGGACCCTAAGTTATTCACCCCTCCACTTT. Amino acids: CASSSTGTLSYSPLHF.

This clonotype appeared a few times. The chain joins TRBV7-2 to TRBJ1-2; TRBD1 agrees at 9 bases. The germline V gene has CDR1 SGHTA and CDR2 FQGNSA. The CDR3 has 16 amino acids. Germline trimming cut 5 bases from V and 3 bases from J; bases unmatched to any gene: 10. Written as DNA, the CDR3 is TGTGCCAGCAGCCCCGGGACAGGGTTTTTAGACTATGGCTACACCTTC. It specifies CASSPGTGFLDYGYTF.

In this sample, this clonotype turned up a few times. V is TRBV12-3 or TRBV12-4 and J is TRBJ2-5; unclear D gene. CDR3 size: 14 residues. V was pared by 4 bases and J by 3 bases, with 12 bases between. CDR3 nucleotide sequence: TGTGCCAGCAGTTCATCCGGGCCAGAAGAGACCCAGTACTTC. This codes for CASSSSGPEETQYF.

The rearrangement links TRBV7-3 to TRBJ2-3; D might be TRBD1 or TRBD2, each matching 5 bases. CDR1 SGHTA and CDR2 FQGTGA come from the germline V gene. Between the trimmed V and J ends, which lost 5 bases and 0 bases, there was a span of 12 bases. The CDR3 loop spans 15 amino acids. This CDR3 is CASSPGAESTDTQYF. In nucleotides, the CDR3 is TGTGCCAGCAGCCCCGGGGCAGAGAGCACAGATACGCAGTATTTT.

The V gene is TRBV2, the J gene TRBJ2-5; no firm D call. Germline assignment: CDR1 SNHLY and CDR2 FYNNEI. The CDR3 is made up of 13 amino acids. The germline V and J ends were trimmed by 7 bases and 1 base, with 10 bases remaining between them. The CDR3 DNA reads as TGTGCCAGCACCCCCCGCGGCCAAGAGACCCAGTACTTC. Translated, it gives CASTPRGQETQYF.

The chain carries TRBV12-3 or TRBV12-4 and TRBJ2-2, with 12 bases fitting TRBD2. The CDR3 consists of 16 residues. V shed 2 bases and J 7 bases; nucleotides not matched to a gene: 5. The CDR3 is CASSLRTSGIGGELFF. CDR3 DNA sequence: TGTGCCAGCAGTTTACGGACTAGCGGGATTGGCGGGGAGCTGTTTTTT.

CDR3: CSVEEHDRNYGYTF. CDR3 coding DNA: TGCAGCGTTGAAGAGCATGACAGAAACTATGGCTACACCTTC. The V and J genes are TRBV29-1 and TRBJ1-2; a possible D gene is TRBD1 (5 bases). The V end was cut by 0 bases, the J end by 2 bases, with 10 bases between. The CDR3 has 14 residues. Germline-derived CDR1 and CDR2 are SQVTM and ANQGSEA.

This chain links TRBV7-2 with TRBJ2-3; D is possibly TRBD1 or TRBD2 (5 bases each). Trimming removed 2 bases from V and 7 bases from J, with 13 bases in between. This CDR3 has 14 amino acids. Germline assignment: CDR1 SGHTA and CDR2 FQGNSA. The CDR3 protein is CASSLPGSRNTQYF. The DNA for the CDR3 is TGTGCCAGCAGCTTACCAGGGAGCAGGAATACGCAGTATTTT.

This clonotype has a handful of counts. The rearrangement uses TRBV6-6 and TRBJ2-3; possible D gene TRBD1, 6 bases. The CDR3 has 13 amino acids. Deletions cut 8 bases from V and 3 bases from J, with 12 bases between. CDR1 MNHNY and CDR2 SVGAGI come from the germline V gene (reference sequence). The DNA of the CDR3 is TGTGCCAGCTCTAGGGGGAAAACAGATACGCAGTATTTT. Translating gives CASSRGKTDTQYF.

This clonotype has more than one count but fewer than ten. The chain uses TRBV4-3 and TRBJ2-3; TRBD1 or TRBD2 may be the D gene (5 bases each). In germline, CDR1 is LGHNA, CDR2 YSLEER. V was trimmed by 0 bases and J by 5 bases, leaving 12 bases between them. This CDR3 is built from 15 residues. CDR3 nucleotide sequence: TGCGCCAGCAGCCAAGAGAGGGGCCGGGGAGATACGCAGTATTTT. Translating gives CASSQERGRGDTQYF.

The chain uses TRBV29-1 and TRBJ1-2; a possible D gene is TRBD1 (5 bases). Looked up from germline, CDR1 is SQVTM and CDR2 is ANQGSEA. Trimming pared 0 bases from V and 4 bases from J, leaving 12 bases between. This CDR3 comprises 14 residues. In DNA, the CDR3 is TGCAGCGTTGAAGAACGGGCAGGGCGCTATGGCTACACCTTC. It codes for CSVEERAGRYGYTF.

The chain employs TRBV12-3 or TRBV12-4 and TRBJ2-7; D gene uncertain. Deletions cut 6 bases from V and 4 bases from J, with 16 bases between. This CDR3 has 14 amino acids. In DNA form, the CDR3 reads TGTGCCAGCAGCACCCAAGGCAGCAGATACGAGCAGTACTTC. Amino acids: CASSTQGSRYEQYF.

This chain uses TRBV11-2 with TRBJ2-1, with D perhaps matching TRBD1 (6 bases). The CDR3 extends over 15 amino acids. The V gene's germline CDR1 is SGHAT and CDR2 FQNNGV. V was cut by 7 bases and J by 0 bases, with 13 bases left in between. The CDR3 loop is CASNRVRSSYNEQFF. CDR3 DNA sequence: TGTGCCAGCAACAGGGTGAGAAGCTCCTACAATGAGCAGTTCTTC. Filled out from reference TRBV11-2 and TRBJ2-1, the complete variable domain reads EAGVAQSPRYKIIEKRQSVAFWCNPISGHATLYWYQQILGQGPKLLIQFQNNGVVDDSQLPKDRFSAERLKGVDSTLKIQPAKLEDSAVYLCASNRVRSSYNEQFFGPGTRLTVL.

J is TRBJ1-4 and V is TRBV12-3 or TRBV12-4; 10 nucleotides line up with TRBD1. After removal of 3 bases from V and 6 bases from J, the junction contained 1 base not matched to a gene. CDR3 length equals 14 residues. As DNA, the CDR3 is TGTGCCAGCAGTTTGACAGGGGGCTATGAAAAACTGTTTTTT. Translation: CASSLTGGYEKLFF.